The rows below give T cell receptor beta chains drawn from one sample of a study of cytomegalovirus exposure and HLA in healthy donors. Generated by immunoSEQ multiplex PCR, the TCRdb table keeps only in-frame clones and is missing some. The table includes 83,000 or so clones, around 74% detected once. The sample taken for sequencing was PBMCs. The receptors were gathered from a man younger than 40 in good health and CMV-seropositive. CDR3s leave out the opening cysteine and the closing phenylalanine or tryptophan. D genes are given only for firm matches.

j_call d_call v_call cdr3_aa
TRBJ2-7 TRBD1 TRBV13 ASSLGQGAGYEQY
TRBJ2-3 TRBD2 TRBV28 ASSLRTSGVIGTDTQY
TRBJ2-3 NA TRBV2 ASSGQNPSTDTQY
TRBJ2-2 NA TRBV29-1 SAAGLGSRSGELF
TRBJ1-2 NA TRBV6-1 ASSEMWGGRPLDS
TRBJ1-2 TRBD1 TRBV15 ATSLGQSYGYT
TRBJ2-7 TRBD1 TRBV4-2 ASSHPDRATAYEQY
TRBJ1-2 NA TRBV7-3 ASSLGQGLDGYT
TRBJ2-7 TRBD2 TRBV7-8 ASSSGLVPYEQY
TRBJ2-5 NA TRBV7-8 ASSFPVGSPGETQY
TRBJ2-7 NA TRBV6-5 ASSPLTGTYEQY
TRBJ2-7 NA TRBV5-1 ASSSGAVTYEQY
TRBJ2-7 NA TRBV9 ASSSDDSYEQY
TRBJ2-2 NA TRBV5-4 ASSGQNTGELF
TRBJ1-4 NA TRBV4-1 ASSHTPATNEKLF
TRBJ2-2 NA TRBV18 ASSPTANTGELF
TRBJ2-1 TRBD1 TRBV6-5 ASSPGTGEYNEQF
TRBJ1-1 NA TRBV19 ASSIDPVMNTEAF
TRBJ2-5 TRBD2 TRBV4-3 ASSQELAGGLGETQY
TRBJ2-3 NA TRBV7-2 ASRFGDTQY
TRBJ1-3 NA TRBV30 AWSALSGGRNTIY
TRBJ2-1 NA TRBV7-2 ASSLSPTTSNEQF
TRBJ2-1 TRBD1 TRBV7-2 ASSYYYRGESYNEQF
TRBJ2-7 TRBD1 TRBV5-4 ASSLPGQGAYEQY
TRBJ1-1 NA TRBV4-3 ASSPEGGGAF
TRBJ1-6 TRBD1 TRBV2 ASSESGDSYNSPLH
TRBJ1-6 NA TRBV5-6 ASSRGLPPLH
TRBJ1-4 TRBD1 TRBV28 ASSLPTGGGRKLF
TRBJ2-2 NA TRBV15 ATSSRGGRELF
TRBJ1-2 TRBD1 TRBV9 ASSAGTGKHYGYT
TRBJ2-5 NA TRBV5-1 ASSLVAGRETQY
TRBJ2-1 TRBD1 TRBV19 ASSRLLRGQGYNEQF
TRBJ2-3 NA TRBV7-9 ASATDFADTQY
TRBJ2-2 TRBD1 TRBV19 ASSGTGGAGELF
TRBJ2-5 TRBD2 TRBV9 ASSALGLADQETQY
TRBJ1-2 NA TRBV6-4 ASSDSIGGVDGYT
TRBJ2-3 TRBD1 TRBV7-6 ASSSTGENTDTQY
TRBJ2-1 NA TRBV2 ASSKLVHEQF
TRBJ2-7 TRBD1 TRBV6-6 ACKTGANYEQY
TRBJ1-6 NA TRBV2 ASSERQVANSPLH
TRBJ2-7 NA TRBV28 ASSLGGLFNAYEQY
TRBJ2-2 TRBD2 TRBV5-1 ASSLSGAGFAGELF
TRBJ1-2 TRBD1 TRBV7-9 SSSLAGGQGALGYT
TRBJ1-2 TRBD1 TRBV6-5 ASRGQYPINYGYT
TRBJ2-3 NA TRBV5-1 ASREGADTQY
TRBJ1-4 TRBD1 TRBV6-8 ASSIDRAWGEKLF
TRBJ2-3 TRBD1 TRBV7-9 ASSLETGGWSTDTQY
TRBJ2-3 NA TRBV11-1 ASSLAGGTQY
TRBJ1-2 NA TRBV21-1 ARSRARGQDGYT
TRBJ2-1 TRBD1 TRBV4-2 ASSQDQTGSSYNEQF